A single sample gave rise to the 28 T cell receptor beta chains below, sequenced in a study of beta chain features in type 1 diabetes. Expressed TCRB transcripts were sequenced, since all the RNA that had been isolated was reverse transcribed. Assay: immunoSEQ multiplex PCR; the TCRdb copy retains only in-frame clones and omits some. The sample gives over 150,000 clones, about 13% of which show up once; 0.62% is in the top ten. Sequenced material: central memory CD4+ T cells from blood. The source of these receptors is a woman younger than 35 in good health.

This clone turned up a few times. The V call is TRBV6-5, the J call TRBJ2-5, with a possible D match to TRBD1 (6 bases). The CDR3 sequence is 14 residues long. Trimming pared 5 bases from V and 0 bases from J, leaving 10 bases between. The germline V gene has CDR1 MNHEY and CDR2 SVGAGI. The CDR3 coding sequence is TGTGCCAGCAGTCTCGACAGGTACCAAGAGACCCAGTACTTC. Its translation is CASSLDRYQETQYF.

V usage is TRBV9 and J usage is TRBJ1-4; D may be TRBD1 (5 bases). CDR1 is SGDLS and CDR2 is YYNGEE in the germline V gene. The CDR3 has 14 amino acids. The V end lost 1 base, the J end lost 7 bases, and 11 bases lay between the germline ends. The CDR3 reads CASSVHGRGEKLFF. The CDR3 DNA follows: TGTGCCAGCAGCGTACACGGGAGGGGTGAAAAACTGTTTTTT.

The V call is TRBV9, the J call TRBJ2-1, with 9 bases lining up with TRBD1. The CDR3 covers 16 residues. With 6 bases clipped from V and 2 bases from J, the junction kept 9 bases outside the gene matches. Germline CDR1 is SGDLS and CDR2 is YYNGEE. The CDR3 spells CASNNVRQGAYNEQFF. Written as DNA, the CDR3 is TGTGCCAGCAACAACGTACGACAGGGGGCCTACAATGAGCAGTTCTTC.

This clone has a handful of counts. V is TRBV7-3 and J is TRBJ2-2; 11 nucleotides line up with TRBD2. V lost 5 bases to trimming and J lost 3 bases; unmatched junction nucleotides: 5. This CDR3 contains 16 residues. Germline CDR1 reads SGHTA; CDR2 reads FQGTGA. The CDR3 region is CASSRLAGKDTGELFF. The DNA for the CDR3 is TGTGCCAGCAGCAGACTAGCGGGAAAAGACACCGGGGAGCTGTTTTTT.

This clone was counted only a few times. This chain joins TRBV7-2 and TRBJ2-1, with TRBD2 identical over 8 bases. CDR1 and CDR2 (germline): SGHTA, FQGNSA. The CDR3 is 14 residues long. V dropped 1 base and J dropped 14; count of bases not matched to a gene: 10. The CDR3 region has the DNA TGTGCCAGCAGCTTAGAGAGCGGGAGAGGGAATGAGTTCTTC. It is translated as CASSLESGRGNEFF. Complete variable domain (other parts from reference TRBV7-2 and TRBJ2-1): GAGVSQSPSNKVTEKGKDVELRCDPISGHTALYWYRQSLGQGLEFLIYFQGNSAPDKSGLPSDRFSAERTGGSVSTLTIQRTQQEDSAVYLCASSLESGRGNEFFGPGTRLTVL.

The rearrangement links TRBV28 to TRBJ2-6; D possibly corresponds to TRBD1 (5 bases). V was cut by 5 bases and J by 0 bases, with 20 bases left in between. Germline-derived CDR1 and CDR2 are MDHEN and SYDVKM. This CDR3 contains 19 residues. The CDR3: CASSPRIGALSSGANVLTF. The CDR3 DNA is TGTGCCAGCAGTCCCCGAATTGGGGCTCTCAGCTCTGGGGCCAACGTCCTGACTTTC.

The rearrangement joins TRBV5-6 to TRBJ2-5; the D gene is possibly TRBD2 (5 bases). Trimming removed 5 bases at V and 5 bases at J, with 13 bases between. CDR1 and CDR2 from the germline V gene are SGHDT and YYEEEE. The CDR3 has 13 residues. Here the CDR3 DNA reads TGTGCCAGCAGTTCTCGATCGGGGGAGACCCAGTACTTC. Residues: CASSSRSGETQYF.

Concerning this clone: At the DNA level, this CDR3 is encoded by other sequences in the same sample as well. J is TRBJ2-7 and V is TRBV2, with TRBD1 matching over 7 bases. After removal of 5 bases from V and 2 bases from J, the junction contained 3 bases not matched to a gene. Germline assignment: CDR1 SNHLY and CDR2 FYNNEI. The CDR3 spans 13 residues. CDR3 sequence: CASSRQGPYEQYF. CDR3 DNA: TGTGCCAGCAGTAGACAGGGACCCTACGAGCAGTACTTC.

The chain couples TRBV5-6 to TRBJ2-7, with D unresolved. Trimming took off 2 bases at V and 3 bases at J, with 18 bases between the two ends. Per germline, CDR1 SGHDT and CDR2 YYEEEE. The CDR3 length is 16 residues. The CDR3 DNA reads as TGTGCCAGCAGCTTCTGGGCTCAGCTCCACTTCTACGAGCAGTACTTC. Translation gives CASSFWAQLHFYEQYF.

This chain joins TRBV18 and TRBJ1-4; D is ambiguous. The CDR3 spans 13 residues. CDR1 is KGHSH, CDR2 LQKENI, per germline. Trimming stripped 4 bases from V and 8 bases from J, with 11 bases between. As DNA, the CDR3 is TGTGCCAGCTCACGATCCAAGGAGGAAAAACTGTTTTTT. It encodes CASSRSKEEKLFF.

This clone has only a few counts. Additional DNA sequences in this sample encode the identical CDR3. This chain joins TRBV7-3 and TRBJ2-5, with D possibly matching TRBD1 (6 bases). The CDR3 sequence is 13 residues long. Trimming shortened V by 1 base and J by 5 bases, and 8 bases separated the two germline ends. The germline gives CDR1 SGHTA, CDR2 FQGTGA. In nucleotides, the CDR3 is TGTGCCAGCAGCTTAATGAGGGGGGAGACCCAGTACTTC. Its protein product is CASSLMRGETQYF.

Notes on this clone: The same CDR3 can be traced to other DNA sequences in this sample. The V and J genes are TRBV7-6 and TRBJ1-1, with unresolved D. The germline gives CDR1 SGHVS, CDR2 FNYEAQ. The CDR3 spans 14 residues. V was cut by 5 bases and J by 1 base, with 11 bases left in between. CDR3 in amino acids: CASSLSRGNTEAFF. The DNA for the CDR3 is TGTGCCAGCAGCCTCAGTCGGGGGAACACTGAAGCTTTCTTT.

The chain links TRBV18 to TRBJ2-1, with TRBD2 matching 8 bases. The CDR3 totals 15 residues. Trimming removed 4 bases from V and 9 bases from J; junction bases left unmatched: 11. The germline V gene encodes CDR1 KGHSH and CDR2 LQKENI. The CDR3 protein is CASSLVREGHGEQFF. The CDR3, as DNA: TGTGCCAGCTCACTAGTTCGGGAGGGCCATGGTGAGCAGTTCTTC.

This clone was seen a few times. The chain carries TRBV27 and TRBJ1-1; 7 nucleotides match TRBD1. The J segment lost 8 bases and the V segment lost 7 bases, leaving 4 bases of the junction unmatched. Germline CDR1 and CDR2: MNHEY and SMNVEV (reference sequence). This CDR3 comprises 11 residues. CDR3 protein: CASNRGREAFF. The DNA for the CDR3 is TGTGCCAGCAACAGGGGCAGGGAAGCTTTCTTT.

This clone has at least ten counts. Here the CDR3 reads CASSVLAGNTGELFF. The DNA for the CDR3 is TGTGCCAGCAGCGTCCTAGCGGGGAACACCGGGGAGCTGTTTTTT. V is TRBV9 and J is TRBJ2-2; 8 bases are a match to TRBD2. Trimming removed 2 bases from V and 1 base from J; junction bases left unmatched: 1. The CDR3 is 15 amino acids. Germline CDR1 reads SGDLS; CDR2 reads YYNGEE.

This clone was detected many times. The V and J genes are TRBV23-1 and TRBJ2-7; D perhaps matches TRBD2 (7 bases). TRBV23-1 is given ORF status, its function remaining uncertain. The CDR3 is 14 amino acids. V lost 6 bases, J lost 5 bases, and 17 bases lay in between. The CDR3 region has the DNA TGCGCCAGCAGGCGGGGGCTAGCGGAGGACGAGCAGTACTTC. This gives the protein CASRRGLAEDEQYF.

The rearrangement joins TRBV9 to TRBJ2-1; no firm D call. The CDR3 is made up of 13 amino acids. Germline CDR1 and CDR2: SGDLS and YYNGEE. Between the trimmed V and J ends, which lost 0 bases and 6 bases, there was a span of 7 bases. The CDR3 nucleotides read TGTGCCAGCAGCGTAGCTAGAGGCAATGAGCAGTTCTTC. Encoded protein: CASSVARGNEQFF.

This clone has only a few counts. The chain joins TRBV13 to TRBJ1-2; 11 positions match TRBD1. The ends lost 6 bases at V and 2 bases at J; junction bases unmatched: 2. CDR1 is PRHDT and CDR2 is FYEKMQ in the germline V gene (reference sequence). The CDR3 is 14 residues long. CDR3 region: CASRRTGGNYGYTF. The CDR3 nucleotides are TGTGCCAGCAGAAGGACAGGGGGCAACTATGGCTACACCTTC.

The chain employs TRBV29-1 and TRBJ1-2; a weak D match, TRBD1 (6 bases). The V and J ends lost 4 bases and 0 bases respectively, with 15 bases between them. The CDR3 consists of 15 residues. Germline-derived CDR1 and CDR2 are SQVTM and ANQGSEA. CDR3 amino acids: CSVGQTGLTNYGYTF. CDR3 DNA: TGCAGCGTTGGACAAACAGGGCTCACTAACTATGGCTACACCTTC.

The chain recombines TRBV2 with TRBJ1-3; D is unresolved. This CDR3 spans 15 amino acids. The germline gives CDR1 SNHLY, CDR2 FYNNEI. The V end was cut by 2 bases, the J end by 2 bases, with 10 bases between. This CDR3 reads CASSESAGTGNTIYF. CDR3 bases: TGTGCCAGCAGTGAATCGGCGGGGACTGGAAACACCATATATTTT.

The chain couples TRBV5-4 to TRBJ2-7; 11 bases are shared with TRBD1. The ends lost 2 bases at V and 5 bases at J; junction bases unmatched: 6. CDR1 and CDR2 from the germline V gene are SGHNT and YYREEE (reference sequence). CDR3 length: 15 amino acids. The CDR3, as DNA: TGTGCCAGCAGCTTAGGGACAGGGGGGAAGAACGAGCAGTACTTC. This encodes CASSLGTGGKNEQYF.

This clone was picked up a small number of times. V usage is TRBV6-5 and J usage is TRBJ2-7, with D maybe TRBD1 (6 bases). Looked up from germline, CDR1 is MNHEY and CDR2 is SVGAGI. The germline V and J ends were trimmed by 0 bases and 3 bases, with 12 bases remaining between them. The CDR3 extends over 15 amino acids. Here the CDR3 reads CASSYSGRGHYEQYF. The CDR3 DNA reads TGTGCCAGCAGTTACTCGGGCCGGGGACACTACGAGCAGTACTTC.

For the CDR3, the DNA is TGCGCCAGCAGCCAATCCGGGACAGGGGAATTCGAGCAGTACTTC. Its protein product is CASSQSGTGEFEQYF. This sequence joins TRBV4-3 and TRBJ2-5; 10 nucleotides line up with TRBD1. The DNA end lines up better with TRBJ2-7; the J call may be wrong. The CDR3 is made up of 15 amino acids. The V gene's germline CDR1 is LGHNA and CDR2 YSLEER.

This clone was seen a few times. This chain joins TRBV28 and TRBJ2-5, with 12 bases aligning to TRBD1. Germline V CDR1 and CDR2: MDHEN, SYDVKM. J lost 4 bases, V lost 4 bases, and 7 bases had no gene match. CDR3 length: 16 amino acids. The CDR3 coding sequence is TGTGCCAGCAGTTCAACCGGGACAGGGGGCCGAGAGACCCAGTACTTC. Amino acid sequence: CASSSTGTGGRETQYF.

This clone occurred a few times. The rearrangement uses TRBV30 and TRBJ1-2; D gene ambiguous. V lost 3 bases and J lost 8, with 13 bases in between. Per the germline V gene, CDR1 is GTSNPN and CDR2 is SVGIG (reference sequence). The CDR3 is made up of 12 amino acids. CDR3 sequence: CAWSPGSRGYTF. CDR3 nucleotide sequence: TGTGCCTGGAGCCCCGGGTCGCGAGGCTACACCTTC.

This clone was found a few times. The chain links TRBV7-9 to TRBJ2-1; the match to TRBD1 covers 11 bases. This CDR3 region has 14 residues. Germline V gene data show CDR1 as SEHNR and CDR2 as FQNEAQ (reference sequence). J was trimmed by 8 bases and V by 5 bases; bases with no gene match: 5. This CDR3 is CASSTGQGVDEQFF. The CDR3 coding sequence is TGTGCCAGCAGCACGGGACAGGGGGTCGATGAGCAGTTCTTC.

This clone was observed a few times. The J gene is TRBJ2-7, the V gene TRBV6-5; maybe TRBD2 (7 bases). In germline, CDR1 is MNHEY, CDR2 SVGAGI. Trimming took off 2 bases at V and 4 bases at J, with 9 bases between the two ends. The CDR3 contains 13 residues. CDR3 sequence reads: CASSYEGGYEQYF. In DNA form, the CDR3 reads TGTGCCAGCAGTTACGAGGGGGGGTACGAGCAGTACTTC.

This clone was counted only a few times. The chain joins TRBV4-3 to TRBJ2-7; possibly TRBD2 for D (6 bases). CDR1 and CDR2 (germline): LGHNA, YSLEER. This CDR3 comprises 13 residues. Trimming removed 1 base at V and 6 bases at J, with 10 bases between. The CDR3 region is CASSQVGGAEQYF. In DNA, the CDR3 is TGCGCCAGCAGCCAAGTCGGAGGGGCCGAGCAGTACTTC.